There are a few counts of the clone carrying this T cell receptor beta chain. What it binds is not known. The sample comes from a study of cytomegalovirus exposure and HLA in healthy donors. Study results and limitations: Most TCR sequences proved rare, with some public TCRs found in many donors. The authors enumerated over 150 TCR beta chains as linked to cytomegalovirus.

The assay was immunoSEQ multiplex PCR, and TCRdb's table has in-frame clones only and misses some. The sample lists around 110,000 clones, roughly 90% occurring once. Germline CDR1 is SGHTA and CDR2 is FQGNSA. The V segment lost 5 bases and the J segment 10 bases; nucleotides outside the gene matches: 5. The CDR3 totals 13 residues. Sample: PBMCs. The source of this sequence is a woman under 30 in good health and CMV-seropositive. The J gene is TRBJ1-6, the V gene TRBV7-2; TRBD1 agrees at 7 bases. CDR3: CASSRDRVSPLHF. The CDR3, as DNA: TGTGCCAGCAGCCGCGACAGGGTCTCACCCCTCCACTTT.